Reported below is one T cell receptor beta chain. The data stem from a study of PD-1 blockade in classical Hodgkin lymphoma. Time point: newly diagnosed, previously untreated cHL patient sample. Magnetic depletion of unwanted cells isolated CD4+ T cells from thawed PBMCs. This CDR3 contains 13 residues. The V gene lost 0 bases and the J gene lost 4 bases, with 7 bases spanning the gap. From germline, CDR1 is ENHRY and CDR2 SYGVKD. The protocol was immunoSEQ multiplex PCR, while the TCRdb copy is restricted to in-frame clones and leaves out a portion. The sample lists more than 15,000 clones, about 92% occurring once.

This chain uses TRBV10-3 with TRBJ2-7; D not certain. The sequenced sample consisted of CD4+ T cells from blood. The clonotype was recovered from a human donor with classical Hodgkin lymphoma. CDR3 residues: CAISESTSYEQYF. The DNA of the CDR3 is TGTGCCATCAGTGAGTCGACGAGTTACGAGCAGTACTTC.